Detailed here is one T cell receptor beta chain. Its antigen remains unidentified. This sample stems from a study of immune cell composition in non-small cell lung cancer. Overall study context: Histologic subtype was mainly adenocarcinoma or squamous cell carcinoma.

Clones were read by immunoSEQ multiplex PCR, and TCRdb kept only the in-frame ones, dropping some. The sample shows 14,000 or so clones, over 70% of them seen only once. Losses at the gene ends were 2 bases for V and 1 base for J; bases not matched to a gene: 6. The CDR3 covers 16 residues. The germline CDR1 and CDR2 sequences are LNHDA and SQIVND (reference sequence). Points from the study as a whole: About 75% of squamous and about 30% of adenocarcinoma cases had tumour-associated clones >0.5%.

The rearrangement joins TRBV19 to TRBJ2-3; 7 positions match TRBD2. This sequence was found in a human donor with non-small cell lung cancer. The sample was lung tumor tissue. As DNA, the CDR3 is TGTGCCAGTAGTATACAGCGGGACTACCGCACAGATACGCAGTATTTT. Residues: CASSIQRDYRTDTQYF.